This T cell receptor beta chain was identified in a study of vaccination and CD4 T cells after COVID-19. For the study at large: Convalescent donors: six male, four female; seven Caucasian, two Asian, one multiracial, two Hispanic. Overlapping SARS-CoV-2, HCoV-NL63, HCoV-OC43 and HCoV-229E spike peptides were used to stimulate cells. Regarding the study as a whole: Only post-vaccination samples contained a median approximately 86% of the reactive clones in convalescent patients.

Germline V gene lookup returns CDR1 MNHEY and CDR2 SVGAGI. Between the trimmed V and J ends, which lost 2 bases and 6 bases, there was a span of 10 bases. This CDR3 comprises 13 residues. The study sequenced cultured CD4+ T cell DNA using the Oncomine TCR Beta short-read assay. Using its own MiXCR run on the PCR reads, TCRdb lists one record per CDR3 protein. The sample lists about 19,000 distinct CDR3 sequences; around 33% were seen once. This clonotype was counted a few times. Its target is not known. As for treatment: roughly 10-day PBMC culture with coronavirus spike peptide pools or control peptides (ViraFEST assay). After being plated at around 1.8 million per well, PBMCs were cultured with about 9.1 IU/ml IL-2 and around 9.3 ug/ml peptide pools.

Input material: cultured CD4+ T cells from blood. The V gene is TRBV6-5, the J gene TRBJ1-1; D remains ambiguous. The receptor's source is a human donor with COVID-19. CDR3 amino acids: CASSYGLVAEAFF. The CDR3 bases are TGTGCCAGCAGTTACGGGTTGGTCGCTGAAGCTTTCTTT.